This T cell receptor (beta chain) was obtained from a study of control samples from healthy donors and cancer patients. This CDR3 is built from 15 residues. V lost 6 bases to trimming and J lost 5 bases, with 17 bases between them. Germline CDR1 reads MNHEY; CDR2 reads SVGAGI. Sequencing was performed with immunoSEQ multiplex PCR; in TCRdb, only in-frame clones are kept and a portion is missing. This sample yields around 51,000 clones, of which roughly 80% are seen a single time; 10% belongs to the top ten. The sample taken for sequencing was blood. V is TRBV6-5 and J is TRBJ2-1; D is perhaps TRBD1 or TRBD2 (5 bases each). The sequence was obtained from a man aged 70 or older in good health. The DNA of the CDR3 is TGTGCCAGCAGGACCGGGGACGCCAACAACAATGAGCAGTTCTTC. This encodes CASRTGDANNNEQFF.